The T cell receptor beta chain under discussion was sequenced for a study of beta chain features in type 1 diabetes. Donors underwent one heparinised blood draw, 95 to 150 mL on average. The V and J ends lost 4 bases and 0 bases, in that order; junction bases with no gene match: 10. Looked up from germline, CDR1 is SGHTS and CDR2 is YDEGEE. CDR3 length: 17 amino acids. All of the isolated RNA was reverse transcribed, so expressed TCRB transcripts were sequenced. Sequencing was performed with immunoSEQ multiplex PCR; in TCRdb, only in-frame clones are kept and a portion is missing. The data contain 300,000 to 350,000 clones, roughly 8% of them singletons. Regarding this clone: Its cognate antigen is unknown.

Study results and caveats: With patients and controls alike, PCR might favor shorter templates to an equal degree. A moderate, significant TCRB CDR3 shortening appeared in type 1 diabetes across four CD4+ subsets. Compared to healthy donors, patients appeared to have naive, central memory and Treg TCRB repertoires that were more alike.

V gene TRBV5-8 combines with J gene TRBJ2-1, with TRBD1 identical over 7 bases. Sequenced sample: central memory CD4+ T cells from blood. This receptor was obtained from a woman aged 18-29 years in good health. The CDR3 loop is CASSPGTRGLSYNEQFF. Written as DNA, the CDR3 is TGTGCCAGCAGCCCCGGGACGAGGGGGCTCTCCTACAATGAGCAGTTCTTC.